This is a list of T cell receptor beta chains from one sample in a study of post-analysis software for immune sequencing data. TCRdb redid the calling of the PCR reads with MiXCR, one entry per CDR3 protein. The repertoire includes approximately 730,000 distinct CDR3 sequences, under 60% of them detected once, and 4.9% sits in the top ten. The sequencing sample was made of blood. These receptors originate from a girl between 10 and 17 years old with multiple sclerosis. The CDR3 runs from the conserved cysteine through the conserved F or W. A D gene is named only where the DNA matches it firmly. The size of a clone is reported for some rows only, either as once, few or many, or as a class for expanded clones.

>TRBV5-1|-|-|TRBJ2-2
CASSRENGDTGELFF
TGCGCCAGCAGTAGGGAGAATGGTGACACCGGGGAGCTGTTTTTT
>TRBV10-3|few|-|TRBJ1-1
CAISDEFVRGPNTEAFF
TGTGCCATCAGTGATGAGTTTGTCAGGGGCCCGAACACTGAAGCTTTCTTT
>TRBV28|-|-|TRBJ1-1
CANSLLAQGYTEAFF
TGTGCCAACAGTTTACTTGCCCAGGGATACACTGAAGCTTTCTTT
>TRBV29-1|-|TRBD1|TRBJ1-2
CSVEDLRGQDANYGYTF
TGCAGCGTTGAAGATCTTCGGGGACAGGATGCTAACTATGGCTACACCTTC
>TRBV3-1|-|TRBD1|TRBJ1-2
CASSPGTGRSYGYTF
TGTGCCAGCAGCCCTGGGACAGGGAGAAGCTATGGCTACACCTTC
>TRBV6-5|-|TRBD1|TRBJ2-7
CASAAGQGGNEQYF
TGTGCCAGCGCCGCGGGACAGGGGGGTAACGAGCAGTACTTC
>TRBV9|-|-|TRBJ2-7
CASGQSSEQYF
TGTGCCAGCGGACAGTCCTCCGAGCAGTACTTC
>TRBV7-7|-|-|TRBJ2-2
CATRKNTGELFF
TGTGCTACCCGGAAGAACACCGGGGAGCTGTTTTTT
>TRBV29-1|few|-|TRBJ1-1
CSVRVATEAFF
TGCAGCGTTCGGGTGGCCACTGAAGCTTTCTTT
>TRBV5-1|once|-|TRBJ2-3
CASSHVLAGGDTQYF
TGCGCCAGCAGCCACGTCCTAGCAGGGGGGGATACGCAGTATTTT
>TRBV5-6|-|-|TRBJ2-1
CASSPSRDEQFF
TGTGCCAGCAGCCCGTCTAGGGATGAGCAGTTCTTC
>TRBV27|few|TRBD1|TRBJ2-7
CASGSRDRGWSSYEQYF
TGTGCCAGCGGATCCCGGGACAGGGGTTGGAGCTCCTACGAGCAGTACTTC
>TRBV29-1|-|TRBD1|TRBJ2-7
CSAAGTGGEQYF
TGCAGCGCTGCCGGGACAGGGGGCGAGCAGTACTTC
>TRBV20-1|-|-|TRBJ1-2
CSVGGFYGYTF
TGCAGTGTTGGGGGATTCTATGGCTACACCTTC
>TRBV5-1|-|-|TRBJ2-2
CASSLGELTGELFF
TGCGCCAGCAGCTTGGGGGAGCTCACCGGGGAGCTGTTTTTT
>TRBV9|-|TRBD2|TRBJ2-7
CASSVPGRLAVAYEQYF
TGTGCCAGCAGCGTACCAGGGAGACTAGCGGTTGCCTACGAGCAGTACTTC
>TRBV20-1|few|-|TRBJ1-4
CSAEMGEKLFF
TGCAGTGCTGAGATGGGCGAAAAACTGTTTTTT
>TRBV7-9|-|-|TRBJ1-5
CASSPRDPDGNQPQHF
TGTGCCAGCAGCCCTCGGGACCCGGATGGCAATCAGCCCCAGCATTTT
>TRBV27|-|-|TRBJ2-7
CASSFHAQGYEQYF
TGTGCCAGCAGTTTTCACGCACAGGGCTACGAGCAGTACTTC
>TRBV27|once|-|TRBJ2-1
CASSLPQGLGNEQFF
TGTGCCAGCAGTTTACCACAGGGCCTGGGCAATGAGCAGTTCTTC
>TRBV5-1|once|-|TRBJ1-1
CASSEPGTQKAFF
TGCGCCAGCAGCGAACCCGGGACACAAAAAGCTTTCTTT
>TRBV5-1|few|TRBD2|TRBJ2-5
CASSLAPSGIKETQYF
TGCGCCAGCAGCTTGGCTCCTAGCGGGATAAAAGAGACCCAGTACTTC
>TRBV7-9|-|TRBD1|TRBJ2-4
CASSGDRARLQYF
TGTGCCAGCAGCGGGGACAGGGCTAGGCTTCAGTACTTC
>TRBV5-1|once|-|TRBJ2-3
CASSLTPLATDTQYF
TGCGCCAGCAGCCTGACTCCTCTAGCAACAGATACGCAGTATTTT
>TRBV7-9|-|-|TRBJ2-1
CASSTAGGPRIGQFF
TGTGCCAGCAGCACCGCTGGAGGGCCCAGGATTGGGCAGTTCTTC
>TRBV29-1|few|TRBD1|TRBJ2-1
CSELTPGTGTYNEQFF
TGCAGCGAGCTGACCCCCGGGACAGGGACCTACAATGAGCAGTTCTTC
>TRBV12-3/TRBV12-4|-|TRBD1|TRBJ2-3
CASSRRTGGTDMQYF
TGTGCCAGCAGTCGCCGGACAGGGGGCACAGATATGCAGTATTTT
>TRBV12-3/TRBV12-4|many|-|TRBJ1-1
CASSLGSTEAFF
TGTGCCAGCAGCTTAGGTAGCACTGAAGCTTTCTTT
>TRBV5-4|-|-|TRBJ2-1
CASSLFLSSYNEQFF
TGTGCCAGCAGCTTATTCCTCAGCTCCTACAATGAGCAGTTCTTC
>TRBV20-1|few|-|TRBJ2-7
CSAKPDKYEQYF
TGCAGTGCTAAACCGGACAAATACGAGCAGTACTTC
>TRBV24-1|-|-|TRBJ2-4
CATSDGAFEEQYF
TGTGCCACCAGTGATGGGGCCTTTGAGGAGCAGTACTTC
>TRBV6-5|-|-|TRBJ1-1
CASSSINTEAFF
TGTGCCAGCAGTTCCATAAACACTGAAGCTTTCTTT
>TRBV5-6|-|TRBD1|TRBJ2-5
CASSFGTGRETQYF
TGTGCCAGCAGCTTCGGGACAGGGAGAGAGACCCAGTACTTC
>TRBV7-9|-|-|TRBJ2-4
CASSTRLRENIQYF
TGTGCCAGCAGCACGCGACTGAGGGAAAACATTCAGTACTTC
>TRBV20-1|-|-|TRBJ2-7
CSARWGRSYEQYF
TGCAGTGCTCGCTGGGGGAGATCCTACGAGCAGTACTTC
>TRBV12-3/TRBV12-4|-|-|TRBJ2-7
CASSPFPRDSLFSYEQYF
TGTGCCAGCAGTCCTTTCCCGCGGGACAGCCTATTCTCCTACGAGCAGTACTTC
>TRBV29-1|few|TRBD2|TRBJ2-1
CSVDYGLGTSGSTQFF
TGCAGCGTTGACTATGGGCTTGGGACTAGCGGGAGTACACAGTTCTTC
>TRBV6-5|-|-|TRBJ2-3
CASSYSGTKGTDTQYF
TGTGCCAGCAGTTACTCCGGGACGAAGGGCACAGATACGCAGTATTTT